This T cell receptor (beta chain) emerged from a study of control samples from healthy donors and cancer patients. This clone appeared a few times. The CDR3 is 16 residues long. The junction had 6 bases not matched to a gene; V was cut back by 0 bases and J by 3 bases. Germline V CDR1 and CDR2: SGHKS, YYEKEE (reference sequence). The method was immunoSEQ multiplex PCR; TCRdb's version includes in-frame clones alone and lacks a portion of them. Of around 50,000 clones in the sample, 65% to 90% were seen once. This receptor was taken from a woman aged 50 to 65 with lung cancer. Sequencing was carried out using PBMCs. The V call is TRBV5-5, the J call TRBJ1-1; 9 positions match TRBD1. DNA for the CDR3: TGTGCCAGCAGCTTGGACCGACAGGGGGTTTACACTGAAGCTTTCTTT. The encoded protein is CASSLDRQGVYTEAFF.